These 25 T cell receptor beta chains were sequenced from one sample in a study of cytomegalovirus exposure and HLA in healthy donors. The PCR was carried out with 60 Vbeta primers and 13 Jbeta primers. Measured with immunoSEQ multiplex PCR; TCRdb has only the in-frame clones, and not every one. The data show some 76,000 clones, with less than 85% seen just once and 2.4% held by the top ten. Sequencing used PBMCs. The source of these receptors is a woman aged 50 to 60 in good health and CMV-seronegative.

A single count supports this clone. The chain uses TRBV7-9 and TRBJ1-4; no reliable D call. The V end was cut by 2 bases, the J end by 0 bases, with 16 bases between. The length of the CDR3 is 18 residues. CDR1 is SEHNR, CDR2 FQNEAQ, per germline (reference sequence). CDR3: CASSLTIGQAATNEKLFF. CDR3 coding DNA: TGTGCCAGCAGCTTAACAATTGGTCAGGCAGCAACTAATGAAAAACTGTTTTTT.

The chain couples TRBV6-1 to TRBJ2-7; no clear D. This CDR3 spans 13 amino acids. Between the trimmed V and J ends, which lost 3 bases and 7 bases, there was a span of 13 bases. Germline V gives CDR1 MNHNS, CDR2 SASEGT. The CDR3 DNA follows: TGTGCCAGCAGTGACCGTAACCCCTGGGAGCAGTACGTC. Encoded protein: CASSDRNPWEQYV.

This clone was recorded only once. The genes are TRBV10-3 and TRBJ1-5, with D uncertain. Germline CDR1 reads ENHRY; CDR2 reads SYGVKD. This CDR3 has 16 residues. With 3 bases removed from V and 1 base from J, the gap between germline ends came to 13 bases. CDR3 loop: CAISDHFGESNQPQHF. The CDR3 region has the DNA TGTGCCATCAGTGACCACTTCGGGGAAAGCAATCAGCCCCAGCATTTT.

This rearrangement joins TRBV4-2 to TRBJ1-2, with 7 bases fitting TRBD1. The germline V gene has CDR1 LGHNA and CDR2 YNFKEQ. Trimming took 0 bases from V and 3 from J; bases not matched to a gene: 4. The length of the CDR3 is 15 residues. CDR3 protein: CASSQDNRGDYGYTF. The CDR3 DNA sequence: TGTGCCAGCAGCCAAGACAACAGGGGAGACTATGGCTACACCTTC.

Concerning this clone: A junction end diverges from the germline sequence, so it may reflect a read error. Other DNA sequences in the sample encode the same CDR3. This sequence joins TRBV7-6 and TRBJ1-2; D perhaps matches TRBD1 (6 bases). Germline CDR1 is SGHVS and CDR2 is FNYEAQ. The CDR3 is 14 residues long. This chain's CDR3 is CASSLAPGDYGYTF. CDR3 DNA sequence: TGTGCCAGCAGCCTAGCTCCAGGGGACTATGGCTACACCTTC.

The genes are TRBV10-1 and TRBJ2-1; the match to TRBD2 covers 14 bases. The CDR3 contains 18 residues. Germline V gene lookup returns CDR1 WNHNN and CDR2 SYGVQD (reference sequence). The V segment lost 4 bases and the J segment 0 bases; nucleotides outside the gene matches: 5. CDR3 bases: TGCGCCAGCAGTGGGGGACTAGCGGGAGCCCCCTCCTACAATGAGCAGTTCTTC. Translated: CASSGGLAGAPSYNEQFF.

CDR3 sequence (DNA): TGTGCCAGCAGCCAAGAAATGGTAGCGGGAGCAGGTGAGCAGTTCTTC. This sequence encodes CASSQEMVAGAGEQFF. The V and J genes are TRBV4-2 and TRBJ2-1; 9 positions match TRBD2. The V segment lost 0 bases and the J segment 9 bases; nucleotides outside the gene matches: 9. The germline CDR1 and CDR2 sequences are LGHNA and YNFKEQ. The CDR3 is 16 amino acids.

The chain uses TRBV15 and TRBJ1-5; no reliable D call. The CDR3 runs 15 residues. The germline V gene has CDR1 LNHNV and CDR2 YYDKDF (reference sequence). Trimming removed 1 base from V and 1 base from J, with 8 bases in between. CDR3 coding DNA: TGTGCCACCAGCAGAGTCGGGGTCAGCAATCAGCCCCAGCATTTT. Protein: CATSRVGVSNQPQHF. Full variable domain (rest looked up from reference TRBV15 and TRBJ1-5): DAMVIQNPRYQVTQFGKPVTLSCSQTLNHNVMYWYQQKSSQAPKLLFHYYDKDFNNEADTPDNFQSRRPNTSFCFLDIRSPGLGDTAMYLCATSRVGVSNQPQHFGDGTRLSIL.

V and J are TRBV19 and TRBJ1-1, with TRBD1 matching 11 bases. Germline V gives CDR1 LNHDA, CDR2 SQIVND (reference sequence). With 4 bases clipped from V and 4 bases from J, the junction kept 5 bases outside the gene matches. The CDR3 contains 15 residues. Here the CDR3 reads CASSTVGTGGTEAFF. The CDR3 bases are TGTGCCAGTAGTACAGTGGGGACAGGGGGCACTGAAGCTTTCTTT. Complete variable domain (other parts from reference TRBV19 and TRBJ1-1): DGGITQSPKYLFRKEGQNVTLSCEQNLNHDAMYWYRQDPGQGLRLIYYSQIVNDFQKGDIAEGYSVSREKKESFPLTVTSAQKNPTAFYLCASSTVGTGGTEAFFGQGTRLTVV.

There are a few counts of this clone. V and J are TRBV6-6 and TRBJ1-2; D perhaps matches TRBD1 (6 bases). Germline values: CDR1 MNHNY, CDR2 SVGAGI (reference sequence). V lost 6 bases to trimming and J lost 2 bases, with 10 bases between them. CDR3 length: 13 amino acids. CDR3 in amino acids: CASSLTGNYGYTF. CDR3 in DNA: TGTGCCAGCAGCCTTACAGGGAACTATGGCTACACCTTC.

The chain combines TRBV4-1 with TRBJ1-2; no clear D. This CDR3 region has 14 residues. V was cut by 6 bases and J by 3 bases, with 14 bases left in between. CDR1 is MGHRA, CDR2 YSYEKL, per germline. The CDR3 spells CASRPRGGDYGYTF. DNA of the CDR3: TGCGCCAGCAGACCCCGGGGAGGAGACTATGGCTACACCTTC.

J is TRBJ2-3 and V is TRBV7-2; no firm D call. From germline, CDR1 is SGHTA and CDR2 FQGNSA. V gave up 5 bases and J gave up 0 bases, with 3 bases separating them. The CDR3 is 12 amino acids. The CDR3 is CASSPSTDTQYF. The CDR3 coding sequence is TGTGCCAGCAGCCCGAGCACAGATACGCAGTATTTT.

This clone was detected once. The V call is TRBV11-2, the J call TRBJ2-5; 8 bases align to TRBD2. Germline V gene lookup returns CDR1 SGHAT and CDR2 FQNNGV. V lost 0 bases and J lost 1; bases outside the gene matches: 4. This CDR3 contains 16 residues. The CDR3 is CASSLDASGPQETQYF. CDR3 DNA sequence: TGTGCCAGCAGCTTAGATGCTAGCGGGCCCCAAGAGACCCAGTACTTC.

V is TRBV21-1 and J is TRBJ2-7; the D segment call TRBD1 is taken from the table without a DNA check. TRBV21-1 represents a pseudogene. CDR3 length: 17 amino acids. CDR3 nucleotides: TGTCCTCGGGACAGTCAAATTCAGGACAGGGGGAGCAACGAGCAGTACGTC. Its translation is CPRDSQIQDRGSNEQYV.

The gene calls are TRBV7-8 and TRBJ1-5, with TRBD1 matching 10 bases. V dropped 4 bases and J dropped 4; count of bases not matched to a gene: 7. The CDR3 contains 16 residues. Germline V lookup: CDR1 SGHVS, CDR2 FQNEAQ. The CDR3 region is CASSSGTGVGNQPQHF. In DNA form, the CDR3 reads TGTGCCAGCAGCTCCGGGACAGGGGTAGGAAATCAGCCCCAGCATTTT. The full variable domain, in which reference TRBV7-8 and TRBJ1-5 provide the parts outside the CDR3, is GAGVSQSPRYKVAKRGQDVALRCDPISGHVSLFWYQQALGQGPEFLTYFQNEAQLDKSGLPSDRFFAERPEGSVSTLKIQRTQQEDSAVYLCASSSGTGVGNQPQHFGDGTRLSIL.

This chain joins TRBV21-1 and TRBJ1-1; the D call TRBD1 from the table was never checked on the DNA. TRBV21-1 represents a pseudogene. The CDR3 sequence is 18 residues long. The CDR3: CASSKGNLLGTENTEAFF. The CDR3 coding sequence is TGTGCCAGCAGCAAAGGAAATCTTCTAGGGACAGAGAACACTGAAGCTTTCTTT.

This chain links TRBV27 with TRBJ1-1; D call uncertain. Looked up from germline, CDR1 is MNHEY and CDR2 is SMNVEV (reference sequence). The V end was cut by 2 bases, the J end by 4 bases, with 20 bases between. The CDR3 consists of 17 residues. CDR3 bases: TGTGCCAGCAGTTTAAGGCCCGATACCTACGAGCGCACTGAAGCTTTCTTT. This gives the protein CASSLRPDTYERTEAFF.

This chain uses TRBV11-2 with TRBJ1-2, with D tentatively TRBD1 (6 bases). The CDR3 sequence is 15 residues long. Germline-derived CDR1 and CDR2 are SGHAT and FQNNGV. Between the trimmed V and J ends, which lost 1 base and 4 bases, there was a span of 13 bases. Written as DNA, the CDR3 is TGTGCCAGCAGCTTAGGTCCAGGGGAGTCCTATGGCTACACCTTC. Amino acids: CASSLGPGESYGYTF.

The V gene is TRBV28, the J gene TRBJ1-2; D perhaps matches TRBD1 (5 bases). Germline V gene sequence: CDR1 MDHEN, CDR2 SYDVKM. V was trimmed by 5 bases and J by 6 bases, leaving 10 bases between them. The CDR3 is 12 residues long. CDR3 coding DNA: TGTGCCAGCAGTCGACAGACCGATGGCTACACCTTC. As protein: CASSRQTDGYTF.

V usage is TRBV2 and J usage is TRBJ1-5; weak D call: TRBD1 (6 bases). The germline gives CDR1 SNHLY, CDR2 FYNNEI. This CDR3 is built from 16 residues. Trimming stripped 7 bases from V and 0 bases from J, with 16 bases between. DNA for the CDR3: TGTGCCAGCACCTTGACAGGCCACGATAGCAATCAGCCCCAGCATTTT. Translated, it gives CASTLTGHDSNQPQHF.

In its sample, this clone was seen a few times. The genes are TRBV6-5 and TRBJ1-6; D possibly corresponds to TRBD1 (5 bases). Per the germline V gene, CDR1 is MNHEY and CDR2 is SVGAGI. The ends were cut back, 2 bases at V and 6 bases at J, with 14 bases in the middle. This CDR3 comprises 16 residues. This CDR3 is CASSYAGGKGNSPLHF. CDR3 in DNA: TGTGCCAGCAGTTACGCGGGGGGGAAGGGTAATTCACCCCTCCACTTT.

The genes are TRBV29-1 and TRBJ2-3; unclear D gene. Trimming took 0 bases from V and 0 from J, leaving 10 bases between them. Germline V CDR1 and CDR2: SQVTM, ANQGSEA. The CDR3 runs to 15 residues. CDR3 residues: CSVEDLGKSTDTQYF. Written as DNA, the CDR3 is TGCAGCGTTGAAGATCTAGGAAAAAGCACAGATACGCAGTATTTT.

V is TRBV11-2 and J is TRBJ2-7, with D possibly TRBD1 on 6 matching bases. CDR1 and CDR2 from the germline V gene are SGHAT and FQNNGV. Between the trimmed V and J ends, which lost 5 bases and 1 base, there was a span of 12 bases. This CDR3 spans 14 amino acids. CDR3 sequence: CASSLRDTSYEQYF. The CDR3 coding sequence is TGTGCCAGCAGCCTCCGGGACACATCCTACGAGCAGTACTTC.

V gene TRBV27 combines with J gene TRBJ2-7, with D perhaps matching TRBD2 (6 bases). The germline V and J ends were trimmed by 6 bases and 3 bases, with 15 bases remaining between them. From germline, CDR1 is MNHEY and CDR2 SMNVEV (reference sequence). This CDR3 contains 14 residues. The CDR3 protein is CASSPLAILYEQYF. CDR3 DNA sequence: TGTGCCAGCAGCCCCCTAGCGATCCTCTACGAGCAGTACTTC.

V and J are TRBV19 and TRBJ1-5; D possibly corresponds to TRBD1 (6 bases). The germline V gene has CDR1 LNHDA and CDR2 SQIVND (reference sequence). CDR3 length equals 16 residues. Trimming removed 3 bases at V and 2 bases at J, with 14 bases between. Written as DNA, the CDR3 is TGTGCCAGTAGTATGTATCTAGGGGGTGGCAATCAGCCCCAGCATTTT. Amino acid sequence: CASSMYLGGGNQPQHF.